This T cell receptor beta chain was sequenced for a study of blood T cell repertoires in COVID-19. This clone was detected only once. The CDR3 loop spans 13 amino acids. Between the trimmed V and J ends, which lost 1 base and 5 bases, there was a span of 8 bases. Germline loops: CDR1 SGHVS, CDR2 FNYEAQ. This table comes from immunoSEQ multiplex PCR, and its TCRdb copy is limited to in-frame clones, with some not included. This table holds about 56,000 clones, 84% found once. This clonotype was obtained from an elderly woman with acute or convalescent COVID-19. V usage is TRBV7-6 and J usage is TRBJ2-5, with D tentatively TRBD1 (5 bases). Material: peripheral blood. The CDR3 sequence is CASSLVPGETQYF. Here the CDR3 DNA reads TGTGCCAGCAGCTTAGTACCAGGGGAGACCCAGTACTTC.